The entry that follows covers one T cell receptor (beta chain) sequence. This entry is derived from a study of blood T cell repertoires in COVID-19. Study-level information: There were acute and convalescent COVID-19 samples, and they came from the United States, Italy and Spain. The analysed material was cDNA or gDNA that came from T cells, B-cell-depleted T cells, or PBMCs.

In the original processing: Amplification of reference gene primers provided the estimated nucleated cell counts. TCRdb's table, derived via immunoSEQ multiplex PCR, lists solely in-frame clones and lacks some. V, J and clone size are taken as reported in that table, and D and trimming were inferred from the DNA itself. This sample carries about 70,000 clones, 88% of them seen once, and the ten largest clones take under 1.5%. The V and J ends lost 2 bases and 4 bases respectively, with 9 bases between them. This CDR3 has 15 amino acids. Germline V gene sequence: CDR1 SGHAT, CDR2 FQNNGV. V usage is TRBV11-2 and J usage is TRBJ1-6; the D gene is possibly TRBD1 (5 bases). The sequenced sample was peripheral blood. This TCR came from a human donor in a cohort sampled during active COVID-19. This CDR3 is CASSLTRQYNSPLHF. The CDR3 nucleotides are TGTGCCAGCAGCTTAACAAGACAGTATAATTCACCCCTCCACTTT.